This T cell receptor (beta chain) was identified in a study of blood T cells in healthy people across ages. Study-wide points: Roughly linear declines in TCR beta diversity per million T cells occurred with age.

Through a sample-barcoded 5' primer and a J-beta primer mix, a second PCR was run for roughly 7 to 11 cycles. Carrying 12 random nucleotides, a template-switch adaptor labeled each individual cDNA molecule. TCRdb re-called the 5' RACE reads with MiXCR, one entry per CDR3 protein. Of 1.5 million to 2 million distinct CDR3 sequences in the sample, around 50% are singletons; the top ten hold roughly 2%. Points on this clonotype: The antigen remains undetermined.

Peripheral blood was drawn, ten milliliters per donor. Germline V gene lookup returns CDR1 MNHEY and CDR2 SVGAGI. The CDR3 runs to 15 residues. Trimming removed 0 bases at V and 7 bases at J, with 16 bases between. The chain recombines TRBV6-5 with TRBJ2-7; D is ambiguous. The clonotype was recovered from a woman between 40 and 55 years old in good health. The specimen was blood. The CDR3 sequence is CASSYSGTPEEEQYF. In nucleotides, the CDR3 is TGTGCCAGCAGTTACTCAGGCACCCCAGAGGAGGAGCAGTACTTC.